Reported below is one T cell receptor (beta chain). The antigen is unknown. This record comes from a study of T cells expressing NK-cell markers. The germline CDR1 and CDR2 sequences are SGHKS and YYEKEE (reference sequence). The length of the CDR3 is 13 residues. Points from the study as a whole: Expanded NKG2C+ T cell clones were not confirmed as HCMV-specific. Of CD8+ T cells, 1.0-7.0% belonged to dominant NKG2C+ clonotypes in five to seven donors.

Libraries used 5'RACE template switching adding universal primer site and UMIs. TCRdb re-called the 5' RACE reads and catalogs CDR3 proteins one per entry, DNA excluded. This sample's table reports about 160,000 distinct CDR3 sequences. The J gene is TRBJ2-3, the V gene TRBV5-5. Specimen: blood T cells: a sorted CD56 or NKG2C T cell subset, CD4+ or CD8+ T cells, or bulk PBMC T cells (not recorded which). The receptor was isolated from a woman aged 18 to 69 in good health. This CDR3 is CASSLASTDTQYF.